This TCR beta chain was obtained from a study of T-cell reconstitution after alpha-beta-depleted transplantation in children. Many counts were recorded for this clonotype. Germline V gene sequence: CDR1 SGHTA, CDR2 FQGNSA. Trimming cost V 1 base and J 1 base, with 11 bases left between them. This CDR3 has 16 amino acids. The authors prepared the TCRbeta library with unique molecular identifiers. TCRdb re-called the PCR reads with MiXCR, one entry per CDR3 protein. The sample consists of hundreds of thousands of distinct CDR3 sequences, 9.5% to 13% of them appearing once. This TCR was sampled from a male patient aged 2-10 years who had a stem cell transplant for chronic granulomatous disease, so the T cells may come from the graft donor. The V gene is TRBV7-2, the J gene TRBJ2-1, with a weak D call TRBD1 (5 bases). The source was peripheral blood, collected 180 days after TCRalphabeta/CD19-depleted stem cell transplant. CDR3 bases: TGTGCCAGCAGCTTAGTAGGGGTTTATTCCTACAATGAGCAGTTCTTC. Its translation is CASSLVGVYSYNEQFF.